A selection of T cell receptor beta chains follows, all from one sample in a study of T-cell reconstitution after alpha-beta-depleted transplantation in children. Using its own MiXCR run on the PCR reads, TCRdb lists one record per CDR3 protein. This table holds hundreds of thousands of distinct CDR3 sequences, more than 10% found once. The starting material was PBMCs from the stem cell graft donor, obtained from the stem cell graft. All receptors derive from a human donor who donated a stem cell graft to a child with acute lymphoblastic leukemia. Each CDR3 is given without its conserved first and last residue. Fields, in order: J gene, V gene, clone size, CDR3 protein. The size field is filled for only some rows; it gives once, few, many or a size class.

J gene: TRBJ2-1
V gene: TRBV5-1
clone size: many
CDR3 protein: ASSPQRGPPEQF

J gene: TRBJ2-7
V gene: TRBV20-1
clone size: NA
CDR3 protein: SAQGSYEQY

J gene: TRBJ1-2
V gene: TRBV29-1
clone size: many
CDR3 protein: SVPLHGTGNYGYT

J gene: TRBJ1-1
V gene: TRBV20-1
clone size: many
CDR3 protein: SARDPGTGNTEAF

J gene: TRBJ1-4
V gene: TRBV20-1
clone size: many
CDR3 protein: SARAPDGATNEKLF

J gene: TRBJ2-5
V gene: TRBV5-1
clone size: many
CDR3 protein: ASSLVYFQETQY

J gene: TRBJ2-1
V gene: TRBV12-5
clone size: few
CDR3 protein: ASGLGQTGTRRNEQF

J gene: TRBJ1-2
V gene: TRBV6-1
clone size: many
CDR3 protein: ASSGDRGGIYGYT

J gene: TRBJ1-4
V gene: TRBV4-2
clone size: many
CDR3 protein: ASSQEEAFIGTGLLNEKLF

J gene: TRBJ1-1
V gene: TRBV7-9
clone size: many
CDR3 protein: ASSSTGLDYEAF

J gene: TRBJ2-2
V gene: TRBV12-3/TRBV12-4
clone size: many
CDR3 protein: ASSSFLLQGENTGELF

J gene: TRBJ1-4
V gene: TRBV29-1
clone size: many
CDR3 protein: GDRGRENEKLF

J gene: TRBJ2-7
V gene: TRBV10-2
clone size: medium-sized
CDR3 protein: ASSDGAYEQY

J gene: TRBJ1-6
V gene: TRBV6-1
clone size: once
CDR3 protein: ASSRPGQGKSPLH

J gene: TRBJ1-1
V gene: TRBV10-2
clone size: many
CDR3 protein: ASHGVGNTEAF

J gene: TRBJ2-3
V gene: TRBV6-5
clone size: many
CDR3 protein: ASSYSGTGEY

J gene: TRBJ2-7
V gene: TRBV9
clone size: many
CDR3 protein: ASEPGLAGPRSYEQY

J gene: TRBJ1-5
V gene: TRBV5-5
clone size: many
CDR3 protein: ASSLGSGWDQPQH

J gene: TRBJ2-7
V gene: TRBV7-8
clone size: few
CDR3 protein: ASSYNRGGDEQY

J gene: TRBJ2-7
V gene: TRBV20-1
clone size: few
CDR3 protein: SARSSGRPVYEQY

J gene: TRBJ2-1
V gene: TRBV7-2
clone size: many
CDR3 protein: ASSLALWDEQF

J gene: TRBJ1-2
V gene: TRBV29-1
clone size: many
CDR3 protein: SVMGAGGYT

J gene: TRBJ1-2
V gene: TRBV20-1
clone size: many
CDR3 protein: SAPGGYGYT

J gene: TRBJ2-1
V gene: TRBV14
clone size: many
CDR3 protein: ASSLPRSYNEQF

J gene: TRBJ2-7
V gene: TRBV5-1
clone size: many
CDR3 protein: ASSFSLTSGGSYEQY

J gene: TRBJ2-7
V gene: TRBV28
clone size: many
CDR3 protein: ASTEKRDRYEQY

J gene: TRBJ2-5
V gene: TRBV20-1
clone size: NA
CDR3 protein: SARVPSGGVGETQY

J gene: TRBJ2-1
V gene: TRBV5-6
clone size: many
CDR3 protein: ASSLIIRVDNEQF

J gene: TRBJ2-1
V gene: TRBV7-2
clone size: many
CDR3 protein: ASSFGRSTTYNEQF

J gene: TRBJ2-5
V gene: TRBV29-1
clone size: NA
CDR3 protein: SVGPSQETQY

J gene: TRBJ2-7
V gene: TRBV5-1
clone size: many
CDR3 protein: ASSPSGTKSYEQY

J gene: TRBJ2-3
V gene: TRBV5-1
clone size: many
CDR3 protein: ASSSQTGPQY

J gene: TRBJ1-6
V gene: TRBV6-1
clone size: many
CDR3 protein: ASSEVGGPPRSPLH

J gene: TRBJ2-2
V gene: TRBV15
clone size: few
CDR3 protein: ATRLAGGRNTGELF

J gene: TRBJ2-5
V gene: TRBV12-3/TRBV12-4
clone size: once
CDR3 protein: ASSSSGGPWETQY

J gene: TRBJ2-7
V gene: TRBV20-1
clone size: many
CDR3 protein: SANDRGWNYEQY

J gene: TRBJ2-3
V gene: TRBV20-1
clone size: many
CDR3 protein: SAARGTGVPDTQY

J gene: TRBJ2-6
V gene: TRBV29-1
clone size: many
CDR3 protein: SPHGGGTDTSGANVLT

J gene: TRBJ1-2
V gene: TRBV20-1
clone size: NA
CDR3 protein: SASPDREHT

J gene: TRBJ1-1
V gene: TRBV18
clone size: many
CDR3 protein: ASSPGTGEEGSNTEAF

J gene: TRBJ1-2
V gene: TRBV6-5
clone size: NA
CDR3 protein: ASSYSGTENYGYT

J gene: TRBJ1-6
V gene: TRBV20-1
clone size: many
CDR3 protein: SARLGARAGNSPLH